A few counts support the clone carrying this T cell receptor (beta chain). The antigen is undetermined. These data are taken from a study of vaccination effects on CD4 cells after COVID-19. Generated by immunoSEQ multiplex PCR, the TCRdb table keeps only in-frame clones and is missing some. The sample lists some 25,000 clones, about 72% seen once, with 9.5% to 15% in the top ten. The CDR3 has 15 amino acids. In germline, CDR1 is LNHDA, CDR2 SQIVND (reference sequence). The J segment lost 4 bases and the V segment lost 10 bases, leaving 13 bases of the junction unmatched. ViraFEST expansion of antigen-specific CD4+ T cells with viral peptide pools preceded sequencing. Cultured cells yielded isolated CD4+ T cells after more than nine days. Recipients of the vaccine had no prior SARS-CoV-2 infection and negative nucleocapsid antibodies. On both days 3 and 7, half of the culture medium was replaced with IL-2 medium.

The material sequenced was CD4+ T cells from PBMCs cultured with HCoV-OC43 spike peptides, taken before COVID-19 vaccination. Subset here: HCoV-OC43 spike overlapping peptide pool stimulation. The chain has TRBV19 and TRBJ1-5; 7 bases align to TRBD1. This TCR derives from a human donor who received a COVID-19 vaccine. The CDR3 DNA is TGTGCCACCCACTCCCCGGGGACAGCTAATCAGCCCCAGCATTTT. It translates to CATHSPGTANQPQHF. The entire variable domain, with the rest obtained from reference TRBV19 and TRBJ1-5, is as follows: DGGITQSPKYLFRKEGQNVTLSCEQNLNHDAMYWYRQDPGQGLRLIYYSQIVNDFQKGDIAEGYSVSREKKESFPLTVTSAQKNPTAFYLCATHSPGTANQPQHFGDGTRLSIL.